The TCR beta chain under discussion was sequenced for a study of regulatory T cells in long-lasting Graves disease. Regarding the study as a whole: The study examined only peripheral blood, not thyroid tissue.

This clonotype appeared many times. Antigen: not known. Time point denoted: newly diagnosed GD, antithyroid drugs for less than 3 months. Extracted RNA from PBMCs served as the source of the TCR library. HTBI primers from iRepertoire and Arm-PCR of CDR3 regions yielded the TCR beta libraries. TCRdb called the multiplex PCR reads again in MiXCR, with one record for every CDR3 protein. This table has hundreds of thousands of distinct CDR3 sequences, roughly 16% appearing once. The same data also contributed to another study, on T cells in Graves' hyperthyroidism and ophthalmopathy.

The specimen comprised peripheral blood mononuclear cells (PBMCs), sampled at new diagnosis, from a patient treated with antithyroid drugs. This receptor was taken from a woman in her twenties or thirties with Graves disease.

The CDR3 spells CATGWGPPPYNEQFF. Here the CDR3 DNA reads TGTGCCACGGGTTGGGGACCACCACCTTACAATGAGCAGTTCTTC. The V gene is TRBV10-3, the J gene TRBJ2-1, with D perhaps TRBD1 or TRBD2 (5 bases each). Germline V gene lookup returns CDR1 ENHRY and CDR2 SYGVKD. The CDR3 contains 15 residues. Trimming removed 10 bases at V and 4 bases at J, with 20 bases between.